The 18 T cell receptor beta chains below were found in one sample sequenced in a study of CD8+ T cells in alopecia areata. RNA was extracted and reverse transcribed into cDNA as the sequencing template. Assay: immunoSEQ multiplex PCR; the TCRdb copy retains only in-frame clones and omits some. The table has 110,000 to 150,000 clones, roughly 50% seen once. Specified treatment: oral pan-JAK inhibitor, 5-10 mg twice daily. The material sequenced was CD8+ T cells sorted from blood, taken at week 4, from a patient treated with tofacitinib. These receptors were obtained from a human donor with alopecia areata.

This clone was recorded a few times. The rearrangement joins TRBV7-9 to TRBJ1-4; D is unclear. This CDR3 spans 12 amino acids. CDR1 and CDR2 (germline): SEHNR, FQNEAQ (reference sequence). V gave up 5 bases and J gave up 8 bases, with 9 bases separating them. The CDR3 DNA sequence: TGTGCCAGCAGCAAGAACTACGAAAAACTGTTTTTT. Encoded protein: CASSKNYEKLFF.

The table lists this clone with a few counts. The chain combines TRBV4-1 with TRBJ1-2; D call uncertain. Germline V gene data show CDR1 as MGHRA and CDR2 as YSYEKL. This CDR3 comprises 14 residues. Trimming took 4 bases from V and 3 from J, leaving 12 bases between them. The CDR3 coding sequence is TGCGCCAGCAGCCCTGAGGCCACGGACTATGGCTACACCTTC. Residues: CASSPEATDYGYTF.

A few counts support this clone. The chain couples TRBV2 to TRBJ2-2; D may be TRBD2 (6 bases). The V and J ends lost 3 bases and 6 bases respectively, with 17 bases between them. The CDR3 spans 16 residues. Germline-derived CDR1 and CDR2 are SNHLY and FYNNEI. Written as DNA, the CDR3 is TGTGCCAGCAGTGATGGGGCGGGACCGGGTGCCGGGGAGCTGTTTTTT. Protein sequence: CASSDGAGPGAGELFF.

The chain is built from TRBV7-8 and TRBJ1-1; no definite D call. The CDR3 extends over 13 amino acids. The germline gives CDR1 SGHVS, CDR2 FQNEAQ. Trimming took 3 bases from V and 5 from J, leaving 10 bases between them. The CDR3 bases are TGTGCCAGCAGCTTTGACGCGGAGACTGAAGCTTTCTTT. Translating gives CASSFDAETEAFF.

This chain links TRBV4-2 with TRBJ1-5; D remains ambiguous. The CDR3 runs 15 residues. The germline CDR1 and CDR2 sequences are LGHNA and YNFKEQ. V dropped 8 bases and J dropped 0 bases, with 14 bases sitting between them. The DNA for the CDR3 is TGTGCCAGCCCCAAGGGAGATATTAGCAATCAGCCCCAGCATTTT. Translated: CASPKGDISNQPQHF.

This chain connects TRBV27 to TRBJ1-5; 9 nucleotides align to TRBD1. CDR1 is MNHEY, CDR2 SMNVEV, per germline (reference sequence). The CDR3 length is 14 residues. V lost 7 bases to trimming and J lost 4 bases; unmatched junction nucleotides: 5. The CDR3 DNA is TGTGCCAGCAACCCGGGACAGGGAAATCAGCCCCAGCATTTT. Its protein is CASNPGQGNQPQHF.

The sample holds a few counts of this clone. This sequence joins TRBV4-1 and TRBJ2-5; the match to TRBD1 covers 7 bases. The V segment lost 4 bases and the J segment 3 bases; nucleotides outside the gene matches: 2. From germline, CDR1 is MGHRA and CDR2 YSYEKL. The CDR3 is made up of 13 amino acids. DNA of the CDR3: TGCGCCAGCAGCCCCGACAGGGAAGAGACCCAGTACTTC. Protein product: CASSPDREETQYF.

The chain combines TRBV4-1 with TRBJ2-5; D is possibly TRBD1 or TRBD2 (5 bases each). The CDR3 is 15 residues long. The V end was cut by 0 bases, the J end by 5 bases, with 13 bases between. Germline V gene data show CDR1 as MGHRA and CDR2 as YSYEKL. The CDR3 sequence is CASSQEGREFETQYF. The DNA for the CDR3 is TGCGCCAGCAGCCAAGAGGGCAGGGAGTTTGAGACCCAGTACTTC.

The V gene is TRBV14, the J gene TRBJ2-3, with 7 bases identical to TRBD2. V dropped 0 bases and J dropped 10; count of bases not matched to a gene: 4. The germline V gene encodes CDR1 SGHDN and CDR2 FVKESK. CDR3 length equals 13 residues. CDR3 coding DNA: TGTGCCAGCAGCCAAGACCAACGGGGGGCGCAGTATTTT. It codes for CASSQDQRGAQYF.

The CDR3 DNA reads as TGTGCCATCAGTGAAATGGTCACAGATACGCAGTATTTT. Translation gives CAISEMVTDTQYF. The chain has TRBV10-3 and TRBJ2-3; D call uncertain. Per the germline V gene, CDR1 is ENHRY and CDR2 is SYGVKD. The CDR3 spans 13 residues. V was shortened by 3 bases and J by 2 bases, with 6 bases between the two germline ends.

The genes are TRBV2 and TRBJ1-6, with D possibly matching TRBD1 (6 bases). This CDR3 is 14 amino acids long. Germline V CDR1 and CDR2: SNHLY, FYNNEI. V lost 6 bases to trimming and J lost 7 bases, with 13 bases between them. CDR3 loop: CASSAGVSNSPLHF. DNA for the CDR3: TGTGCCAGCAGCGCAGGGGTCTCCAATTCACCCCTCCACTTT.

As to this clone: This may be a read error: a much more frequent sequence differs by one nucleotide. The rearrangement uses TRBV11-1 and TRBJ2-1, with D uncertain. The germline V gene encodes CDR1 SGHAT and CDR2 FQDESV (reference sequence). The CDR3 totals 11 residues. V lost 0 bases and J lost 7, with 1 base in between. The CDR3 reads CASSLANEQFF. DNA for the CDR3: TGTGCCAGCAGCTTAGCGAATGAGCAGTTCTTC.

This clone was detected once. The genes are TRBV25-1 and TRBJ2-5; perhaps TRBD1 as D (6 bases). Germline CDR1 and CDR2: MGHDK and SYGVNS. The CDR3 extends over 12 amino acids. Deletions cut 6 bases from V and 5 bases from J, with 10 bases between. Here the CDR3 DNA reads TGTGCCAGCAGCCCAGGGGAGGAGACCCAGTACTTC. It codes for CASSPGEETQYF.

CDR3 amino acids: CASSGEETDTQYF. DNA for the CDR3: TGTGCCAGCAGTGGAGAGGAAACAGATACGCAGTATTTT. The chain links TRBV2 to TRBJ2-3; D not resolved. Between the trimmed V and J ends, which lost 4 bases and 3 bases, there was a span of 8 bases. The germline CDR1 and CDR2 sequences are SNHLY and FYNNEI. This CDR3 contains 13 residues.

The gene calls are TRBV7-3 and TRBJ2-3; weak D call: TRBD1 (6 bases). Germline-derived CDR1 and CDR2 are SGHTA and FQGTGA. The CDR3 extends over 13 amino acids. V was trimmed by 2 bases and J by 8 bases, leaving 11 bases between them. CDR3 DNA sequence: TGTGCCAGCAGCTTAGGGGGCGATGGTACGCAGTATTTT. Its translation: CASSLGGDGTQYF.

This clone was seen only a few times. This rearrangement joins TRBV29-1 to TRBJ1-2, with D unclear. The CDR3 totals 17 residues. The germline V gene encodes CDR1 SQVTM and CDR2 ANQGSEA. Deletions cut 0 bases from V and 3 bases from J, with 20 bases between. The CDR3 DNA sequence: TGCAGCGTTGAAGATCGGGCAGAAAATACGAAGGACTATGGCTACACCTTC. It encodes CSVEDRAENTKDYGYTF.

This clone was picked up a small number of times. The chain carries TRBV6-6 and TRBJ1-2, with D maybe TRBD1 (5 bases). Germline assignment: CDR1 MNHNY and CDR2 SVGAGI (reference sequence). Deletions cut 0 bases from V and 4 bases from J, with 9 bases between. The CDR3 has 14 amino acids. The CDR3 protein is CASSYSEGPYGYTF. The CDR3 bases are TGTGCCAGCAGTTACTCGGAGGGGCCCTATGGCTACACCTTC.

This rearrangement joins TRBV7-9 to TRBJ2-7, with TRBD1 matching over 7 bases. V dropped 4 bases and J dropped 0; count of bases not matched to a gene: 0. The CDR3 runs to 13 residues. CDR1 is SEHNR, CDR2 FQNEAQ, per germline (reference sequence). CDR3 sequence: CASSWDSSYEQYF. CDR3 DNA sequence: TGTGCCAGCAGCTGGGACAGCTCCTACGAGCAGTACTTC.